These 10 T cell receptor beta chains were sequenced from one sample in a study of technical replicates of blood from a few donors. Measured with immunoSEQ multiplex PCR; TCRdb has only the in-frame clones, and not every one. The sample has just over 70,000 clones; approximately 94% are singletons. The sample consisted of T cells isolated from PBMCs. These TCRs come from a human donor in good health.

The genes are TRBV30 and TRBJ1-1, with D perhaps TRBD1 (5 bases). The CDR3 has 14 residues. The V end lost 5 bases, the J end lost 5 bases, and 18 bases lay between the germline ends. In germline, CDR1 is GTSNPN, CDR2 SVGIG (reference sequence). CDR3 sequence: CAWGSGFIGTEAFF. In nucleotides, the CDR3 is TGTGCCTGGGGTTCAGGGTTTATTGGAACTGAAGCTTTCTTT.

This chain connects TRBV9 to TRBJ2-5; 7 nucleotides line up with TRBD2. The CDR3 sequence is 16 residues long. Germline-derived CDR1 and CDR2 are SGDLS and YYNGEE. V lost 0 bases, J lost 2 bases, and 7 bases stayed unmatched. DNA of the CDR3: TGTGCCAGCAGCGTAGAAAGCGGGGTCCCTCAAGAGACCCAGTACTTC. It yields the protein CASSVESGVPQETQYF.

The chain has TRBV5-1 and TRBJ2-3, with D possibly being TRBD1 (6 bases). The V end lost 3 bases, the J end lost 0 bases, and 11 bases lay between the germline ends. Germline V gene data show CDR1 as SGHRS and CDR2 as YFSETQ. The CDR3 runs 15 residues. The CDR3: CASSSGTWSTDTQYF. In DNA form, the CDR3 reads TGCGCCAGCAGCTCCGGGACATGGAGCACAGATACGCAGTATTTT.

The CDR3 is CASSEVVVDEQFF. The CDR3 coding sequence is TGTGCCAGCAGTGAGGTAGTAGTCGATGAGCAGTTCTTC. The V gene is TRBV2, the J gene TRBJ2-1, with unresolved D. The CDR3 is made up of 13 amino acids. Trimming left V 3 bases short and J 8 bases short, with 11 bases between. CDR1 and CDR2 from the germline V gene are SNHLY and FYNNEI.

The chain combines TRBV27 with TRBJ1-5; D is perhaps TRBD1 (5 bases). This CDR3 comprises 14 residues. Germline CDR1 MNHEY, CDR2 SMNVEV (reference sequence). Trimming stripped 3 bases from V and 4 bases from J, with 10 bases between. CDR3: CASSFTGGNQPQHF. The CDR3, as DNA: TGTGCCAGCAGTTTCACAGGCGGAAATCAGCCCCAGCATTTT.

The chain is built from TRBV7-8 and TRBJ1-3; D gene ambiguous. Trimming cost V 6 bases and J 1 base, with 16 bases left between them. CDR3 size: 16 residues. Germline CDR1 SGHVS, CDR2 FQNEAQ. CDR3 nucleotides: TGTGCCAGCAGTCGCCAGGCGGGGTTATCTGGAAACACCATATATTTT. Residues: CASSRQAGLSGNTIYF.

This chain uses TRBV29-1 with TRBJ2-7, with TRBD1 matching 7 bases. Germline CDR1 is SQVTM and CDR2 is ANQGSEA. V was pared by 4 bases and J by 3 bases, with 3 bases of the junction left unmatched. This CDR3 has 12 amino acids. CDR3 loop: CSVAWTGYEQYF. The CDR3 DNA sequence: TGCAGCGTTGCTTGGACAGGCTACGAGCAGTACTTC.

The gene calls are TRBV28 and TRBJ1-1, with D tentatively TRBD1 (6 bases). The germline CDR1 and CDR2 sequences are MDHEN and SYDVKM. CDR3 length: 17 amino acids. V lost 1 base and J 0 bases, leaving 15 bases between the germline ends. The CDR3 DNA sequence: TGTGCCAGCAGTTTATTAGCCTTGGGACAATTGAACACTGAAGCTTTCTTT. Translated: CASSLLALGQLNTEAFF.

The rearrangement links TRBV6-6 to TRBJ1-5, with D unclear. The CDR3 covers 14 residues. The germline V gene has CDR1 MNHNY and CDR2 SVGAGI (reference sequence). The V and J ends lost 6 bases and 6 bases respectively, with 15 bases between them. In DNA form, the CDR3 reads TGTGCCAGCAGCTGGGCCCAAGACGGTCAGCCCCAGCATTTT. Translated: CASSWAQDGQPQHF.

The rearrangement links TRBV6-4 to TRBJ2-7, with D possibly being TRBD2 (6 bases). Germline lookup yields CDR1 MRHNA and CDR2 SNTAGT. The V and J ends lost 5 bases and 4 bases respectively, with 18 bases between them. CDR3 length: 15 residues. Written as DNA, the CDR3 is TGTGCCAGCAGTCCCTCTTGGGACTCCCTTTACGAGCAGTACTTC. Translating gives CASSPSWDSLYEQYF.